Shown below are 2 T cell receptor beta chains from a single sample sequenced in a study of cytomegalovirus exposure and HLA in healthy donors. The study ran its PCR with 60 Vbeta and 13 Jbeta primers. Profiled with immunoSEQ multiplex PCR; TCRdb holds only in-frame clones, not every one. This sample has fewer than 150,000 clones, with around three quarters found just once. Sequencing was carried out using PBMCs. Receptors were obtained from a man aged 40-49 years in good health and CMV-seropositive.

The chain is built from TRBV7-9 and TRBJ1-4; D might be TRBD1 (6 bases). Germline V gene lookup returns CDR1 SEHNR and CDR2 FQNEAQ (reference sequence). With 1 base removed from V and 5 bases from J, the gap between germline ends came to 8 bases. The CDR3 covers 14 residues. The CDR3 DNA reads TGTGCCAGCAGCTTAGAAAGGGGGAATGAAAAACTGTTTTTT. Translated, it gives CASSLERGNEKLFF.

The genes are TRBV5-1 and TRBJ2-5; TRBD2 aligns across 8 bases. The ends lost 6 bases at V and 1 base at J; junction bases unmatched: 8. Germline V lookup: CDR1 SGHRS, CDR2 YFSETQ. This CDR3 has 15 amino acids. The CDR3 DNA follows: TGCGCCAGCACGGAGGTAGCGGGGACCCAAGAGACCCAGTACTTC. Translation: CASTEVAGTQETQYF.